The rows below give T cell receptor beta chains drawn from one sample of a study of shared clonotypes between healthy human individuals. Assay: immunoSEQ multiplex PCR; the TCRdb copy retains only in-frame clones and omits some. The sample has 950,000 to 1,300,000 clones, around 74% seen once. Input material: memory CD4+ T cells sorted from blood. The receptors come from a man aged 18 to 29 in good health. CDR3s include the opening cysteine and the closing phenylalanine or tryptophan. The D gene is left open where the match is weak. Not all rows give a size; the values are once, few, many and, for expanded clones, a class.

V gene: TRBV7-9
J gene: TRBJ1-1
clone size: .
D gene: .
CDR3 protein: CASSQSGTEAFF
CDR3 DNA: TGTGCCAGCAGCCAGAGCGGGACTGAAGCTTTCTTT

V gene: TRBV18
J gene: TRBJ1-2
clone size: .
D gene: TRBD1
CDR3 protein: CASSSGQGRGYGYTF
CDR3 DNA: TGTGCCAGCTCATCGGGACAGGGGAGAGGCTATGGCTACACCTTC

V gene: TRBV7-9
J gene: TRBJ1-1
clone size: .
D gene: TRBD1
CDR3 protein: CASSSPGGQGISEAFF
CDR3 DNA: TGTGCCAGCAGCTCCCCCGGGGGACAGGGTATTTCTGAAGCTTTCTTT

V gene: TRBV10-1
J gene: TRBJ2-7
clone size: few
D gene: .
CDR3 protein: CASSDIVPPLEQYF
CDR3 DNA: TGCGCCAGCAGTGATATCGTCCCACCACTAGAGCAGTACTTC

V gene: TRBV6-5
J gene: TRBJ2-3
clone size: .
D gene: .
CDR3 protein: CASSYSDTQYF
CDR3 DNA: TGTGCCAGCAGTTATTCGGATACGCAGTATTTT

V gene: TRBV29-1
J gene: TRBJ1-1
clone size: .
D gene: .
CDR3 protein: CGGDGGLNLNTEAFF
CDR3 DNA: TGCGGTGGGGACGGGGGCCTGAACCTGAACACTGAAGCTTTCTTT

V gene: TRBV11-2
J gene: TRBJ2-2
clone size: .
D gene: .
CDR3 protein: CASRGPGRNTGELFF
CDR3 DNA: TGTGCCAGCAGGGGACCGGGGCGTAACACCGGGGAGCTGTTTTTT

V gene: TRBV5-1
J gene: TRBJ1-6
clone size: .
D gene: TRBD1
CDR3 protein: CASSLAGQLSNSPLHF
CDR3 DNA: TGCGCCAGCAGCTTGGCGGGACAGCTCTCTAATTCACCCCTCCACTTT

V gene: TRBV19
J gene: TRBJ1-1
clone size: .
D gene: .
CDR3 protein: CASRPGRTNTEAFF
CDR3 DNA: TGTGCCAGTAGGCCGGGCCGGACGAACACTGAAGCTTTCTTT

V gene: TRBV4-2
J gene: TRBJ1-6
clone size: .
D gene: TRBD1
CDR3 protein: CASSQGTGGLGSYNSPLHF
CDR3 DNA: TGTGCCAGCAGCCAAGGGACAGGGGGCTTAGGGTCCTATAATTCACCCCTCCACTTT

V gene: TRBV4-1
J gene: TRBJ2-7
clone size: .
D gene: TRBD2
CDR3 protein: CASSHGGGTKITYEQYF
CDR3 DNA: TGCGCCAGCAGCCATGGGGGGGGGACGAAGATAACCTACGAGCAGTACTTC

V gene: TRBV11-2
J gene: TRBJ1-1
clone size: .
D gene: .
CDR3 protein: CASSLDRGQGEAFF
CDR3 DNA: TGTGCCAGCAGCTTAGATCGGGGGCAGGGAGAAGCTTTCTTT

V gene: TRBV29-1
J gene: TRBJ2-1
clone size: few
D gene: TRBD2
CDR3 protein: CSVDGGGPNEQFF
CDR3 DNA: TGCAGCGTTGACGGGGGGGGCCCCAATGAGCAGTTCTTC

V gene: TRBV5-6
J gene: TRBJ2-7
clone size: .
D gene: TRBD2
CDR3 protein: CASSLTPGTRGDEQYF
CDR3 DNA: TGTGCCAGCAGTTTAACCCCCGGGACCCGGGGGGACGAGCAGTACTTC

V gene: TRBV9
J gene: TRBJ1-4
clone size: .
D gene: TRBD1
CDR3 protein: CASSAQGQGTNEKLFF
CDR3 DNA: TGTGCCAGCAGCGCCCAGGGACAGGGGACTAATGAAAAACTGTTTTTT

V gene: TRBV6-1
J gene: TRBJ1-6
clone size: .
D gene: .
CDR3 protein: CASSESWTGRVGGPLHF
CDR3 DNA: TGTGCCAGCAGTGAATCGTGGACCGGTAGAGTCGGGGGGCCCCTCCACTTT

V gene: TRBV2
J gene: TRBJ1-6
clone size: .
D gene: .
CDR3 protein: CASSGESSYNSPLHF
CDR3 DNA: TGTGCCAGCAGTGGGGAGAGCTCCTATAATTCACCCCTCCACTTT

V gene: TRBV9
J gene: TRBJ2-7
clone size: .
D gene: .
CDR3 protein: CASSVGVGGLTYEQYF
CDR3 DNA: TGTGCCAGCAGCGTAGGTGTGGGAGGTCTAACCTACGAGCAGTACTTC

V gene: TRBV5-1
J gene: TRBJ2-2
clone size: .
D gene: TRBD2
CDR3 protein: CASSLYGSGTAGELFF
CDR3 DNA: TGCGCCAGCAGCCTTTATGGTAGCGGGACCGCCGGGGAGCTGTTTTTT

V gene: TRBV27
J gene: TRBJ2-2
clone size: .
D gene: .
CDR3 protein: CASSLTRANTGELFF
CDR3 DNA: TGTGCCAGCAGTTTAACCAGGGCGAACACCGGGGAGCTGTTTTTT

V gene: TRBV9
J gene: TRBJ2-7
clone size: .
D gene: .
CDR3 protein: CASSVATGAYEQYF
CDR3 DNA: TGTGCCAGCAGCGTAGCAACGGGAGCGTACGAGCAGTACTTC

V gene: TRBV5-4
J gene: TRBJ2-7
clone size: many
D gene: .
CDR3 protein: CASSRDGGKYEQYF
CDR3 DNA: TGTGCCAGCAGCCGGGACGGAGGCAAATACGAGCAGTACTTC

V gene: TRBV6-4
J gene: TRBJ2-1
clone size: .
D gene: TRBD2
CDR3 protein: CARYLTGWREPAREQFF
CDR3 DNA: TGTGCCAGGTACTTGACGGGATGGCGGGAGCCCGCCCGGGAGCAGTTCTTC

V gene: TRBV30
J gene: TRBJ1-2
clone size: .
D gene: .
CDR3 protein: CAWSPRTNYGYTF
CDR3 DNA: TGTGCCTGGAGTCCTCGGACTAACTATGGCTACACCTTC